This entry lists 12 T cell receptor beta chains sequenced from one sample in a study of beta chain features in type 1 diabetes. All of the isolated RNA was reverse transcribed, so expressed TCRB transcripts were sequenced. Profiled with immunoSEQ multiplex PCR; TCRdb holds only in-frame clones, not every one. The sample has about 300,000 clones, 8% seen once. Sequences were obtained from central memory CD4+ T cells from blood. These receptors all come from a woman aged 18-29 years in good health.

V and J are TRBV7-9 and TRBJ1-1; D unclear. Germline loops: CDR1 SEHNR, CDR2 FQNEAQ (reference sequence). Trimming shortened V by 7 bases and J by 11 bases, and 23 bases separated the two germline ends. The CDR3 has 14 amino acids. The CDR3 bases are TGTGCCAGCACCACCGGCGGAGTCGGTGAACGGGCTTTCTTT. This translates into CASTTGGVGERAFF.

This clone has more than one count but fewer than ten. The rearrangement uses TRBV7-3 and TRBJ2-1; TRBD1 matches 9 bases. The CDR3 extends over 16 amino acids. Germline CDR1 and CDR2: SGHTA and FQGTGA. J was trimmed by 1 base and V by 5 bases; bases with no gene match: 6. DNA of the CDR3: TGTGCCAGCAGCCCTACAGGGGGCAGTTCCTACAATGAGCAGTTCTTC. As protein: CASSPTGGSSYNEQFF.

The chain is built from TRBV9 and TRBJ2-3, with D maybe TRBD1 (6 bases). Trimming took 4 bases from V and 3 from J, leaving 18 bases between them. There are 16 residues in the CDR3. Germline V gene sequence: CDR1 SGDLS, CDR2 YYNGEE. CDR3 protein: CASSPSPTRGTDTQYF. The CDR3, as DNA: TGTGCCAGCAGCCCAAGCCCGACAAGGGGGACAGATACGCAGTATTTT.

The chain carries TRBV29-1 and TRBJ2-7; 9 positions agree with TRBD1. The CDR3 length is 14 residues. J was trimmed by 3 bases and V by 4 bases; bases with no gene match: 7. The germline V gene encodes CDR1 SQVTM and CDR2 ANQGSEA. The CDR3 sequence is CSVATDRGFYEQYF. The CDR3 nucleotides are TGCAGCGTTGCCACGGACAGGGGTTTCTACGAGCAGTACTTC.

This clone has just a few counts. The rearrangement links TRBV11-2 to TRBJ2-3; perhaps D is TRBD1 or TRBD2 (5 bases each). Trimming took 2 bases from V and 5 from J, leaving 8 bases between them. This CDR3 is built from 13 residues. CDR1 is SGHAT and CDR2 is FQNNGV in the germline V gene. CDR3 sequence (DNA): TGTGCCAGCAGCTTAACGGGGCTAGATACGCAGTATTTT. This codes for CASSLTGLDTQYF.

This clone was counted only a few times. This chain uses TRBV21-1 with TRBJ1-5. TRBV21-1 is listed as a pseudogene. The CDR3 is 13 amino acids. Here the CDR3 reads CASSKGGNQPQHF. CDR3 nucleotides: TGTGCCAGCAGCAAAGGAGGAAATCAGCCCCAGCATTTT.

The V and J genes are TRBV7-2 and TRBJ2-6; D is ambiguous. The germline V gene encodes CDR1 SGHTA and CDR2 FQGNSA. The CDR3 consists of 14 residues. The V end was cut by 4 bases, the J end by 0 bases, with 4 bases between. CDR3 sequence: CASSSHSGANVLTF. In DNA, the CDR3 is TGTGCCAGCAGCTCCCACTCTGGGGCCAACGTCCTGACTTTC.

This clone was seen at least ten times. This chain connects TRBV15 to TRBJ2-6, with D uncertain. The CDR3 runs to 16 residues. CDR1 and CDR2 from the germline V gene are LNHNV and YYDKDF (reference sequence). V dropped 0 bases and J dropped 4 bases, with 10 bases sitting between them. The CDR3 spells CATSRDLEAGANVLTF. For the CDR3, the DNA is TGTGCCACCAGCAGAGATCTTGAGGCCGGGGCCAACGTCCTGACTTTC.

This clone occurred many times. This chain uses TRBV7-9 with TRBJ1-1, with TRBD1 identical over 8 bases. J lost 5 bases, V lost 4 bases, and 9 bases had no gene match. CDR3 size: 15 residues. Germline V gives CDR1 SEHNR, CDR2 FQNEAQ (reference sequence). The CDR3 loop is CASSSPNTGGTEAFF. CDR3 nucleotide sequence: TGTGCCAGCAGCTCCCCTAATACAGGGGGTACTGAAGCTTTCTTT.

This clone was found many times. The V and J genes are TRBV14 and TRBJ2-5; D perhaps matches TRBD2 (6 bases). The length of the CDR3 is 17 residues. The germline V gene has CDR1 SGHDN and CDR2 FVKESK. Trimming left V 1 base short and J 3 bases short, with 18 bases between. The CDR3 reads CASSQGRGSYEKETQYF. CDR3 DNA sequence: TGTGCCAGCAGCCAAGGGCGGGGTAGCTACGAAAAAGAGACCCAGTACTTC.

V gene TRBV29-1 combines with J gene TRBJ1-4, with a possible D match to TRBD1 (5 bases). Germline CDR1 and CDR2: SQVTM and ANQGSEA. This CDR3 comprises 13 residues. V was clipped by 4 bases and J by 8 bases, with 14 bases between them. CDR3 DNA: TGCAGCGTTGCCTACGGGGGTGGGGAAAAACTGTTTTTT. It translates to CSVAYGGGEKLFF.

This clone was observed a handful of times. The CDR3 loop reads CASRAHSPLHF. The CDR3 DNA follows: TGTGCCAGCAGGGCACATTCACCCCTCCACTTT. The V call is TRBV2, the J call TRBJ1-6, with D unclear. The V end lost 6 bases, the J end lost 8 bases, and 5 bases lay between the germline ends. Germline CDR1 and CDR2: SNHLY and FYNNEI. This CDR3 contains 11 residues.